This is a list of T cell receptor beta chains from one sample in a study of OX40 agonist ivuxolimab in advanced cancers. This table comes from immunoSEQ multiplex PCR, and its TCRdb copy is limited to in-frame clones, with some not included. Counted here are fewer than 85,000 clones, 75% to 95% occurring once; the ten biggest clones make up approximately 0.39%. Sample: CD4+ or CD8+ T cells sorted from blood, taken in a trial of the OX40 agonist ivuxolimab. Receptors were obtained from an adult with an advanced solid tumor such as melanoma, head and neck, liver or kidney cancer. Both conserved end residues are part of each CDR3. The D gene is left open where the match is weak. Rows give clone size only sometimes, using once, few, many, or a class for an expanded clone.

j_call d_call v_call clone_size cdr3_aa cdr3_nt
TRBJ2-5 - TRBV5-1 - CASSLGLGRTETQYF TGCGCCAGCAGCTTGGGACTAGGGCGGACAGAGACCCAGTACTTC
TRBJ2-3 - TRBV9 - CASSRDTRTDTQYF TGTGCCAGCAGTAGAGACACTCGCACAGATACGCAGTATTTT
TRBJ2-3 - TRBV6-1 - CASSEDHSNTDTQYF TGTGCCAGCAGTGAGGACCACTCCAACACAGATACGCAGTATTTT
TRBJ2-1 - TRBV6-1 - CASKYFNNEQFF TGTGCCAGCAAGTACTTCAACAATGAGCAGTTCTTC
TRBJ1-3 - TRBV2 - CASSVDAGNTIYF TGTGCCAGCAGTGTCGATGCGGGAAACACCATATATTTT
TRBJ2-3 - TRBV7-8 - CASSLVLADTQYF TGTGCCAGCAGCTTAGTCCTAGCTGATACGCAGTATTTT
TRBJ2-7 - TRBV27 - CASSFRRGNKYEQYF TGTGCCAGCAGTTTTAGGAGGGGGAATAAGTACGAGCAGTACTTC
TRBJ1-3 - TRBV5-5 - CASSLTTAIGNTIYF TGTGCCAGCAGCTTAACGACAGCGATTGGAAACACCATATATTTT
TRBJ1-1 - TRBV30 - CAWRVAANTEAFF TGTGCCTGGAGGGTCGCTGCGAACACTGAAGCTTTCTTT
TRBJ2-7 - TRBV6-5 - CASSYSGQDSYEQYF TGTGCCAGCAGTTACTCGGGGCAGGATTCCTACGAGCAGTACTTC
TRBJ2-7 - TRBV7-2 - CASSHQGGGYEQYF TGTGCCAGCAGCCATCAGGGTGGTGGCTACGAGCAGTACTTC
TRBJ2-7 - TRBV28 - CASSFGSEQYF TGTGCCAGCAGTTTTGGGAGCGAGCAGTACTTC
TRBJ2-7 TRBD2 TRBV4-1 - CASSQGRGALADEQYF TGCGCCAGCAGCCAAGGAAGAGGGGCCCTAGCGGACGAGCAGTACTTC
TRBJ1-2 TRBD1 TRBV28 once CASSTRTGTAVGGYTF TGTGCCAGCAGTACCCGGACAGGGACGGCCGTAGGGGGCTACACCTTC
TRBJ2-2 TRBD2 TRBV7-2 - CASSLDRPSGASGELFF TGTGCCAGCAGCTTAGATCGGCCTAGCGGGGCCTCCGGGGAGCTGTTTTTT
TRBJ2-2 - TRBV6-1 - CASRGIPGGELFF TGTGCCAGCAGGGGCATCCCGGGCGGGGAGCTGTTTTTT
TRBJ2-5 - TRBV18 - CASSLSPQLRGLETQYF TGTGCCAGCTCACTAAGCCCCCAGTTGCGGGGGCTGGAGACCCAGTACTTC
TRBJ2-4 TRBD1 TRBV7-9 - CASSFAGTGSPRAKNIQYF TGTGCCAGCAGCTTTGCCGGGACAGGGTCCCCTAGGGCCAAAAACATTCAGTACTTC
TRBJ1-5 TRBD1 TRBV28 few CASRSKPIGQGSQPQHF TGTGCCAGCAGATCTAAACCTATCGGACAGGGGAGTCAGCCCCAGCATTTT
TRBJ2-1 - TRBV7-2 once CASSSQKWTLQFF TGTGCCAGCAGCTCTCAGAAGTGGACACTCCAGTTCTTC
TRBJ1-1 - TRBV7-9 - CASSLETMNTEAFF TGTGCCAGCAGCTTAGAGACCATGAACACTGAAGCTTTCTTT
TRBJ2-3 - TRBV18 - CASSPGWRDTQYF TGTGCCAGCTCACCTGGGTGGAGAGATACGCAGTATTTT
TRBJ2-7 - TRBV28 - CASSLLAGRYEQYF TGTGCCAGCAGTTTGCTGGCAGGGAGGTACGAGCAGTACTTC
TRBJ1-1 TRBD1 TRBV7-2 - CASILWQGGTEAFF TGTGCCAGCATCCTATGGCAGGGGGGCACTGAAGCTTTCTTT
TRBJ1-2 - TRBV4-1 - CASSQGPLRDFYGYTF TGCGCCAGCAGCCAAGGTCCTTTGAGGGATTTCTATGGCTACACCTTC
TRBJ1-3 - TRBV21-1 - CASSKYEQAVLSGNTIYF TGTGCCAGCAGCAAATACGAACAGGCCGTTCTCTCTGGAAACACCATATATTTT
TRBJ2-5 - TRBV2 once CASSDRGGQETQYF TGTGCCAGCAGTGATCGGGGTGGCCAAGAGACCCAGTACTTC
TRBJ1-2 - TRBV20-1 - CSASSHTF TGCAGTGCTAGTTCCCACACCTTC
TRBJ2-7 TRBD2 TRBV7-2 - CASSSTSGSSYEQYF TGTGCCAGCAGCTCTACTAGCGGTAGCTCCTACGAGCAGTACTTC
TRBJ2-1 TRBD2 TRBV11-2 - CASSPGLADHNEQFF TGTGCCAGCAGCCCGGGACTAGCGGACCACAATGAGCAGTTCTTC
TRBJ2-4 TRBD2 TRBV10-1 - CASSESGRAKNIQYF TGCGCCAGCAGTGAAAGCGGGAGGGCCAAAAACATTCAGTACTTC
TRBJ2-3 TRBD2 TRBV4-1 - CASSLRLAGALSTDTQYF TGCGCCAGCAGCCTCCGACTAGCGGGGGCCCTGAGCACAGATACGCAGTATTTT
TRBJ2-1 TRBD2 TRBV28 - CASSFQRGYNEQFF TGTGCCAGCAGTTTCCAGCGGGGCTACAATGAGCAGTTCTTC
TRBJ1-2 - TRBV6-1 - CASSERGRITGGYTF TGTGCCAGCAGTGAAAGAGGGCGAATAACGGGGGGCTACACCTTC
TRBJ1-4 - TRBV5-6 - CASSRDGINEKLFF TGTGCCAGCAGCCGGGACGGAATTAATGAAAAACTGTTTTTT
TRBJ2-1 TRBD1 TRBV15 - CATSPRAGGVYNEQFF TGTGCCACCAGCCCCCGAGCAGGGGGCGTATACAATGAGCAGTTCTTC
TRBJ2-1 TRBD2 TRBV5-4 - CASSLVAGGHNEQFF TGTGCCAGCAGCTTGGTGGCGGGGGGGCACAATGAGCAGTTCTTC
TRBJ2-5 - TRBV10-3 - CAIGEAGSQETQYF TGTGCCATCGGTGAGGCAGGGAGTCAAGAGACCCAGTACTTC
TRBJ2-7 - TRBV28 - CASSLIRGEQYF TGTGCCAGCAGTTTGATCCGTGGCGAGCAGTACTTC
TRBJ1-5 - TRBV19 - CASSLRDLRRPQHF TGTGCCAGTAGTTTGCGGGATCTCAGGAGGCCCCAGCATTTT
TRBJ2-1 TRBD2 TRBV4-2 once CASSHPPPAGGQFF TGTGCCAGCAGCCACCCCCCCCCAGCGGGGGGGCAGTTCTTC
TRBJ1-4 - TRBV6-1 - CASHARQVLNEKLFF TGTGCCAGCCATGCGAGACAGGTCCTTAATGAAAAACTGTTTTTT
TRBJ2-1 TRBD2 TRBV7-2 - CASSLGGGRGSNEQFF TGTGCCAGCAGCTTAGGAGGCGGGCGGGGGTCGAATGAGCAGTTCTTC
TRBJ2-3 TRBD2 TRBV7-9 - CASSPGTSGDTQYF TGTGCCAGCAGCCCCGGGACTAGCGGAGATACGCAGTATTTT
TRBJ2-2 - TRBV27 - CASTRRAGELFF TGTGCCAGCACCCGTCGAGCCGGGGAGCTGTTTTTT
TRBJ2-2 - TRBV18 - CASSPSPDANTGELFF TGTGCCAGCTCACCATCCCCGGACGCGAACACCGGGGAGCTGTTTTTT
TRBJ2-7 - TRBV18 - CASSPLSGGAAHEQYF TGTGCCAGCTCACCTTTGTCCGGGGGCGCGGCCCACGAGCAGTACTTC
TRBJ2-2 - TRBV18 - CASSPQRVRNTGELFF TGTGCCAGCTCACCACAGAGGGTTCGGAACACCGGGGAGCTGTTTTTT
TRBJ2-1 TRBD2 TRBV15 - CATEAGGVYNEQFF TGTGCCACCGAAGCGGGGGGTGTCTACAATGAGCAGTTCTTC
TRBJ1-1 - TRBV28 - CASSLVRAVKGAFF TGTGCCAGCAGTTTAGTTAGGGCCGTTAAAGGGGCTTTCTTT
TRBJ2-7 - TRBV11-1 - CASSSQYEQYF TGTGCCAGCAGCTCACAGTACGAGCAGTACTTC
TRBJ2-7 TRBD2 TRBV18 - CASSPRGREGTYEQYF TGTGCCAGCTCACCACGCGGGAGAGAGGGGACCTACGAGCAGTACTTC
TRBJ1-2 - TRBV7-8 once CASSLGAGRDYGYTF TGTGCCAGCAGCTTAGGTGCGGGGCGAGACTATGGCTACACCTTC
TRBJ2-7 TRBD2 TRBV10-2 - CASLTSGLFEQYF TGCGCCAGCTTGACTAGCGGGCTCTTTGAGCAGTACTTC
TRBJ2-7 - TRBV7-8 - CASSFNIVAYEQYF TGTGCCAGCAGCTTTAATATTGTGGCTTATGAGCAGTACTTC
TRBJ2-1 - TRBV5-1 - CASSSHLAPIYNEQFF TGCGCCAGCAGCTCCCACCTAGCGCCGATCTACAATGAGCAGTTCTTC
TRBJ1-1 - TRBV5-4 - CASSPNGGRGGDTEAFF TGTGCCAGCAGCCCTAACGGGGGCCGAGGCGGGGACACTGAAGCTTTCTTT